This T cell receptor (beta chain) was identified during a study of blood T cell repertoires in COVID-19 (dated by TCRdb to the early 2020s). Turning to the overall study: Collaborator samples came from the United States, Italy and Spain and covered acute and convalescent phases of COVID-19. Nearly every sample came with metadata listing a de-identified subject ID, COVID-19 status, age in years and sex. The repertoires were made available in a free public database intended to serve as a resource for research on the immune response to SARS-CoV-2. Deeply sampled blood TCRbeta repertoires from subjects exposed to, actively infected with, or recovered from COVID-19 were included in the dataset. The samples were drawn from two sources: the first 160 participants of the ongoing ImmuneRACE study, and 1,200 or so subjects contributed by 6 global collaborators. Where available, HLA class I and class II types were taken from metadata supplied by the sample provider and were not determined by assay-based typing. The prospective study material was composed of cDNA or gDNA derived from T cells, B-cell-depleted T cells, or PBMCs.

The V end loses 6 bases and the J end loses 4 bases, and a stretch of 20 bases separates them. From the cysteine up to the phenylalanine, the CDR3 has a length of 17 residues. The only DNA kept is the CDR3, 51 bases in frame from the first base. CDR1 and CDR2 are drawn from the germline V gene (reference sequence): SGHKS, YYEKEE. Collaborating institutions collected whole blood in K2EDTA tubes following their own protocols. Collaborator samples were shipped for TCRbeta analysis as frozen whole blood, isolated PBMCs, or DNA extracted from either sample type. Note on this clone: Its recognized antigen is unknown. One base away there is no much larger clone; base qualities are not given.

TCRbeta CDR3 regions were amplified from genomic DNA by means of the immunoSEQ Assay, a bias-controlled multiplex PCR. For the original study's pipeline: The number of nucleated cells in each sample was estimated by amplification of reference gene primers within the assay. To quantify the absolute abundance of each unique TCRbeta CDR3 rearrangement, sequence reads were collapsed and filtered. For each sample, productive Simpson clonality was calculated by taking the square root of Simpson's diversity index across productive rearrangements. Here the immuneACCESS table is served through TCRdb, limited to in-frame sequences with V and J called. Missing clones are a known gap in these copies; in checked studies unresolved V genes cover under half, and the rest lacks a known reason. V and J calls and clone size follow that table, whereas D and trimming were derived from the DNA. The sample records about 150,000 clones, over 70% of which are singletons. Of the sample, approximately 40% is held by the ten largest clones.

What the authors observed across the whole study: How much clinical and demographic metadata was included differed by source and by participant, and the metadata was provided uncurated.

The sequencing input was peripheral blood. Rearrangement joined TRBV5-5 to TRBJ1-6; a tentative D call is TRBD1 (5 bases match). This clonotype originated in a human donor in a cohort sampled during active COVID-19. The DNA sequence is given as TGTGCCAGCACCCTCCTTGGTCAGGGCGCTTATAATTCACCCCTCCACTTT. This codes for CASTLLGQGAYNSPLHF.